This T cell receptor (beta chain) is drawn from a study of blood T cell repertoires in COVID-19. Study details: T cells, B-cell-depleted T cells, or PBMCs supplied cDNA or gDNA.

This CDR3 has 16 amino acids. Germline loops: CDR1 LNHNV, CDR2 YYDKDF (reference sequence). Trimming cost V 4 bases and J 6 bases; bases outside gene matches: 12. Methods used by the authors: Estimation of nucleated cell counts was performed using reference gene primer amplification. Assay: immunoSEQ multiplex PCR; the TCRdb copy retains only in-frame clones and omits some. V and J calls and clone size are given by that table; D and trimming were obtained from the DNA. The sample contains around 100,000 clones, roughly 90% of which appear only once. Sequencing was carried out using peripheral blood. The rearrangement joins TRBV15 to TRBJ2-3; 8 nucleotides line up with TRBD2. This clonotype was obtained from a woman aged 80 or over in a cohort sampled during active COVID-19. This CDR3 is CATSKNPGTSGDTQYF. The CDR3 DNA reads as TGTGCCACCAGCAAAAACCCCGGGACTAGTGGCGATACGCAGTATTTT.